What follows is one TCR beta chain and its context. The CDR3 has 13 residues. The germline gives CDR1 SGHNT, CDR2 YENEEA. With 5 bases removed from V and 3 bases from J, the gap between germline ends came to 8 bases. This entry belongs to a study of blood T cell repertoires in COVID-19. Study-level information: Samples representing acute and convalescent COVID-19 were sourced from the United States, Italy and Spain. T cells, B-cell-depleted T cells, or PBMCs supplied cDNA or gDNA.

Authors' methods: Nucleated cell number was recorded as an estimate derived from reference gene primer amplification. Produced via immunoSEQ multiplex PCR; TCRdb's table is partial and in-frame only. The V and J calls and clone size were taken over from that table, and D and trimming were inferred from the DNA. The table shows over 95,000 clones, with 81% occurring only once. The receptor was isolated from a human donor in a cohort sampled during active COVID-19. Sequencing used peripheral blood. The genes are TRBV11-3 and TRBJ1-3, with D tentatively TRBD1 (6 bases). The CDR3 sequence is CASSRTVGNTIYF. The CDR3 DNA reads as TGTGCCAGCAGCAGGACAGTTGGAAACACCATATATTTT.